Shown below are 30 T cell receptor beta chains from a single sample sequenced in a study of CD8+ T cells in alopecia areata. As the sequencing template, cDNA was produced by extracting RNA and reverse transcribing it. Sequencing used immunoSEQ multiplex PCR; TCRdb keeps in-frame clones, though not all of them. The profile shows roughly 75,000 clones, under 75% of them singletons. Sequences were derived from CD8+ T cells sorted from blood, sampled at week 0. These TCRs come from a human donor with alopecia areata.

Ten or more counts support this clone. The gene calls are TRBV5-1 and TRBJ2-5; 7 bases are a match to TRBD2. J gave up 5 bases and V 0 bases, and 4 bases lay outside the gene matches. Germline lookup yields CDR1 SGHRS and CDR2 YFSETQ. The CDR3 loop spans 14 amino acids. The CDR3 loop reads CASSLAGGMETQYF. Written as DNA, the CDR3 is TGCGCCAGCAGCTTGGCGGGGGGTATGGAGACCCAGTACTTC.

The V gene is TRBV4-1, the J gene TRBJ2-5, with D perhaps TRBD1 or TRBD2 (5 bases each). CDR3 length: 16 amino acids. The V gene's germline CDR1 is MGHRA and CDR2 YSYEKL. V lost 1 base to trimming and J lost 0 bases, with 12 bases between them. CDR3 loop: CASSQADKRYQETQYF. CDR3 in DNA: TGCGCCAGCAGCCAAGCGGACAAGCGGTACCAAGAGACCCAGTACTTC.

The genes are TRBV29-1 and TRBJ2-7, with D uncertain. This CDR3 contains 12 residues. The germline V and J ends were trimmed by 7 bases and 4 bases, with 14 bases remaining between them. From germline, CDR1 is SQVTM and CDR2 ANQGSEA. For the CDR3, the DNA is TGCAGCGGTGGTGATCAGTCTTACGAGCAGTACTTC. Residues: CSGGDQSYEQYF.

The chain carries TRBV9 and TRBJ1-1; possibly TRBD1 for D (6 bases). There are 15 residues in the CDR3. The V and J ends lost 0 bases and 9 bases respectively, with 18 bases between them. CDR1 SGDLS and CDR2 YYNGEE come from the germline V gene. In DNA, the CDR3 is TGTGCCAGCAGCGTAGCTTCCCAGGGGAGAGTGCAAGCTTTCTTT. This codes for CASSVASQGRVQAFF.

J is TRBJ1-2 and V is TRBV23-1; D possibly corresponds to TRBD1 (5 bases). TRBV23-1 belongs to the ORF category, with a function that is uncertain. The length of the CDR3 is 15 residues. Trimming took off 2 bases at V and 4 bases at J, with 14 bases between the two ends. CDR3 loop: CASSQARDGVYGYTF. The CDR3, as DNA: TGCGCCAGCAGTCAAGCCCGGGACGGCGTCTATGGCTACACCTTC.

This clone was seen a few times. V usage is TRBV5-1 and J usage is TRBJ2-5, with 10 positions matching TRBD1. Germline V gives CDR1 SGHRS, CDR2 YFSETQ. This CDR3 region has 14 residues. V gave up 3 bases and J gave up 1 base; unmatched junction bases: 0. CDR3 DNA sequence: TGCGCCAGCAGCTGGACAGGGGGCCAAGAGACCCAGTACTTC. Translation: CASSWTGGQETQYF.

V is TRBV30 and J is TRBJ2-7; maybe TRBD1 (5 bases). The CDR3 contains 14 residues. The V end lost 2 bases, the J end lost 3 bases, and 14 bases lay between the germline ends. Germline CDR1 GTSNPN, CDR2 SVGIG (reference sequence). CDR3 region: CAWSSAQGYYEQYF. CDR3 bases: TGTGCCTGGAGTTCAGCGCAGGGTTACTACGAGCAGTACTTC.

This clone was seen a few times. The chain has TRBV4-1 and TRBJ2-7; no clear D. The V gene lost 4 bases and the J gene lost 2 bases, with 15 bases spanning the gap. Germline V gene data show CDR1 as MGHRA and CDR2 as YSYEKL. The CDR3 spans 15 residues. CDR3: CASSPWTAGAYEQYF. The CDR3 nucleotides are TGCGCCAGCAGCCCCTGGACGGCTGGGGCCTACGAGCAGTACTTC.

This clone turned up a few times. The chain carries TRBV7-8 and TRBJ2-1, with a tentative D call TRBD1 (5 bases). Germline-derived CDR1 and CDR2 are SGHVS and FQNEAQ. V was clipped by 5 bases and J by 0 bases, with 11 bases between them. CDR3 size: 15 residues. CDR3 residues: CASSQYRSSYNEQFF. CDR3 in DNA: TGTGCCAGCAGCCAATACAGGAGCTCCTACAATGAGCAGTTCTTC.

Only a few counts were recorded for this clone. The genes are TRBV14 and TRBJ2-2; D unresolved. This CDR3 spans 18 amino acids. Trimming removed 0 bases at V and 0 bases at J, with 14 bases between. The germline V gene has CDR1 SGHDN and CDR2 FVKESK. CDR3 region: CASSQDYRDPPNTGELFF. The CDR3 DNA follows: TGTGCCAGCAGCCAAGATTACCGAGACCCCCCGAACACCGGGGAGCTGTTTTTT.

This sequence joins TRBV5-4 and TRBJ2-7; D remains ambiguous. Trimming took 7 bases from V and 4 from J, leaving 0 bases between them. CDR1 is SGHNT and CDR2 is YYREEE in the germline V gene (reference sequence). The CDR3 spans 8 residues. This CDR3 is CASYEQYF. The CDR3 coding sequence is TGTGCCAGCTACGAGCAGTACTTC.

On this clone itself: The same CDR3 can be traced to other DNA sequences in this sample. The chain links TRBV11-2 to TRBJ2-7; 11 bases are a match to TRBD2. The CDR3 sequence is 15 residues long. Germline values: CDR1 SGHAT, CDR2 FQNNGV. The J segment lost 3 bases and the V segment lost 4 bases, leaving 5 bases of the junction unmatched. The CDR3 sequence: CASSSRTSGLYEQYF. CDR3 in DNA: TGTGCCAGCAGCTCACGGACTAGCGGGCTCTACGAGCAGTACTTC.

This clone was seen once. The rearrangement links TRBV30 to TRBJ1-1; tentative D call: TRBD1 (6 bases). Looked up from germline, CDR1 is GTSNPN and CDR2 is SVGIG (reference sequence). The V gene lost 4 bases and the J gene lost 8 bases, with 14 bases spanning the gap. This CDR3 has 12 amino acids. CDR3 sequence reads: CAWIGGTPEAFF. The DNA for the CDR3 is TGTGCCTGGATAGGGGGGACCCCAGAAGCTTTCTTT.

The V gene is TRBV2, the J gene TRBJ2-5, with TRBD2 matching over 11 bases. CDR1 is SNHLY, CDR2 FYNNEI, per germline. The ends lost 11 bases at V and 2 bases at J; junction bases unmatched: 10. The length of the CDR3 is 15 residues. The CDR3 here is CAVSSGTSGQETQYF. The DNA of the CDR3 is TGTGCCGTCTCCTCCGGGACTAGCGGACAAGAGACCCAGTACTTC.

This clone came up a few times. This chain links TRBV20-1 with TRBJ2-7, with D perhaps TRBD1 (5 bases). There are 10 residues in the CDR3. Germline CDR1 and CDR2: DFQATT and SNEGSKA (reference sequence). Between the trimmed V and J ends, which lost 5 bases and 6 bases, there was a span of 8 bases. The CDR3: CSAYRGEQYF. The CDR3 nucleotides are TGCAGTGCTTATAGGGGCGAGCAGTACTTC.

The rearrangement links TRBV9 to TRBJ2-1, with D perhaps TRBD1 (6 bases). The V end was cut by 4 bases, the J end by 6 bases, with 20 bases between. In germline, CDR1 is SGDLS, CDR2 YYNGEE. The CDR3 runs 16 residues. CDR3 residues: CASSSQGLRVSNEQFF. CDR3 bases: TGTGCCAGCAGCTCACAGGGTCTTAGAGTCTCCAATGAGCAGTTCTTC. The whole variable domain, filled in from reference TRBV9 and TRBJ2-1, reads DSGVTQTPKHLITATGQRVTLRCSPRSGDLSVYWYQQSLDQGLQFLIQYYNGEERAKGNILERFSAQQFPDLHSELNLSSLELGDSALYFCASSSQGLRVSNEQFFGPGTRLTVL.

This chain connects TRBV6-1 to TRBJ2-6; no clear D gene. This CDR3 has 14 residues. The germline V and J ends were trimmed by 0 bases and 4 bases, with 4 bases remaining between them. Germline CDR1 is MNHNS and CDR2 is SASEGT. DNA for the CDR3: TGTGCCAGCAGTGAAGCGGGAGGGGCCAACGTCCTGACTTTC. Translation: CASSEAGGANVLTF.

V gene TRBV28 combines with J gene TRBJ2-3; TRBD1 aligns across 9 bases. Germline-derived CDR1 and CDR2 are MDHEN and SYDVKM. The junction had 5 bases not matched to a gene; V was cut back by 6 bases and J by 1 base. The CDR3 covers 15 residues. The CDR3 loop is CASSPDRGRTDTQYF. Written as DNA, the CDR3 is TGTGCCAGCAGCCCGGACAGGGGTCGCACAGATACGCAGTATTTT.

The J gene is TRBJ2-7, the V gene TRBV29-1, with 7 bases fitting TRBD1. This CDR3 region has 16 residues. Losses at the gene ends were 3 bases for V and 2 bases for J; bases not matched to a gene: 13. In germline, CDR1 is SQVTM, CDR2 ANQGSEA. This CDR3 reads CSVDGIDRAAPYEQYF. CDR3 bases: TGCAGCGTTGATGGTATCGACAGGGCAGCACCCTACGAGCAGTACTTC.

This chain uses TRBV27 with TRBJ2-7; D remains ambiguous. This CDR3 comprises 12 residues. Between the trimmed V and J ends, which lost 6 bases and 3 bases, there was a span of 9 bases. Germline assignment: CDR1 MNHEY and CDR2 SMNVEV (reference sequence). The CDR3 here is CASRVAYYEQYF. CDR3 sequence (DNA): TGTGCCAGCAGGGTTGCCTACTACGAGCAGTACTTC.

This clone was observed a single time. The chain employs TRBV7-2 and TRBJ2-3, with TRBD2 as a possible D gene (6 bases). V was cut by 5 bases and J by 0 bases, with 21 bases left in between. This CDR3 contains 18 residues. The germline gives CDR1 SGHTA, CDR2 FQGNSA. The CDR3 DNA reads as TGTGCCAGCAGCCAAACCCCAGCGGGTCGTCGAAGCACAGATACGCAGTATTTT. This codes for CASSQTPAGRRSTDTQYF.

This rearrangement joins TRBV5-1 to TRBJ2-1; TRBD2 is a possible D gene (5 bases). The CDR3 loop spans 14 amino acids. The germline V and J ends were trimmed by 0 bases and 5 bases, with 9 bases remaining between them. Germline V gives CDR1 SGHRS, CDR2 YFSETQ. In nucleotides, the CDR3 is TGCGCCAGCAGCTTGGCCACGCGGGACAATGAGCAGTTCTTC. Translated: CASSLATRDNEQFF.

This clone was observed a handful of times. The chain employs TRBV7-2 and TRBJ2-7, with D perhaps TRBD2 (6 bases). Trimming took off 1 base at V and 0 bases at J, with 19 bases between the two ends. This CDR3 is built from 18 residues. The germline V gene has CDR1 SGHTA and CDR2 FQGNSA. This CDR3 reads CASSLVGPSVRGSYEQYF. DNA for the CDR3: TGTGCCAGCAGCTTAGTGGGGCCCTCGGTGCGGGGCTCCTACGAGCAGTACTTC.

The V and J genes are TRBV5-1 and TRBJ2-1; 9 bases fit TRBD2. Germline V gives CDR1 SGHRS, CDR2 YFSETQ. This CDR3 is 18 amino acids long. V dropped 0 bases and J dropped 4; count of bases not matched to a gene: 11. DNA of the CDR3: TGCGCCAGCAGCTTGGCCCGGTTTGCGGGAGGGCCGTACAATGAGCAGTTCTTC. This codes for CASSLARFAGGPYNEQFF.

The chain is built from TRBV19 and TRBJ2-7, with 7 bases lining up with TRBD1. CDR3 length equals 14 residues. The V gene's germline CDR1 is LNHDA and CDR2 SQIVND (reference sequence). V dropped 5 bases and J dropped 2; count of bases not matched to a gene: 6. As DNA, the CDR3 is TGTGCCAGTAGTCCGCGACAGGGAACCTACGAGCAGTACTTC. This encodes CASSPRQGTYEQYF.

The V call is TRBV6-5, the J call TRBJ1-1; the D is unclear. Trimming took off 11 bases at V and 0 bases at J, with 7 bases between the two ends. The germline V gene has CDR1 MNHEY and CDR2 SVGAGI. This CDR3 spans 11 amino acids. CDR3 region: CALAMNTEAFF. CDR3 bases: TGTGCCCTGGCCATGAACACTGAAGCTTTCTTT.

The V call is TRBV7-9, the J call TRBJ2-7, with D unclear. In germline, CDR1 is SEHNR, CDR2 FQNEAQ (reference sequence). Trimming removed 1 base at V and 2 bases at J, with 9 bases between. The CDR3 consists of 14 residues. DNA for the CDR3: TGTGCCAGCAGCTTAGGACTGGGTACCTACGAGCAGTACTTC. This translates into CASSLGLGTYEQYF.

This clone was counted only a few times. The chain uses TRBV5-6 and TRBJ2-4, with 7 nucleotides matching TRBD1. Germline loops: CDR1 SGHDT, CDR2 YYEEEE. This CDR3 is 17 amino acids long. V was clipped by 4 bases and J by 0 bases; unmatched bases: 10. CDR3 nucleotides: TGTGCCAGCAGCCACGACAGGGACGGGATAGCCAAAAACATTCAGTACTTC. This encodes CASSHDRDGIAKNIQYF.

The sample holds a few counts of this clone. CDR3 nucleotides: TGTGCCTGGAGTTTTGGACTAGCGAAAAATGAGCAGTTCTTC. This gives the protein CAWSFGLAKNEQFF. The V gene is TRBV30, the J gene TRBJ2-1; 9 bases fit TRBD2. V gave up 2 bases and J gave up 7 bases; unmatched junction bases: 6. CDR1 and CDR2 (germline): GTSNPN, SVGIG (reference sequence). This CDR3 is built from 14 residues.

The chain recombines TRBV29-1 with TRBJ2-7, with D perhaps assigned TRBD1 or TRBD2 (5 bases each). CDR3 length: 14 residues. Per the germline V gene, CDR1 is SQVTM and CDR2 is ANQGSEA. The ends were cut back, 6 bases at V and 7 bases at J, with 22 bases in the middle. The CDR3 protein is CSVTLGTDLSEQYF. The CDR3 coding sequence is TGCAGCGTCACACTTGGGACGGACCTAAGTGAGCAGTACTTC.